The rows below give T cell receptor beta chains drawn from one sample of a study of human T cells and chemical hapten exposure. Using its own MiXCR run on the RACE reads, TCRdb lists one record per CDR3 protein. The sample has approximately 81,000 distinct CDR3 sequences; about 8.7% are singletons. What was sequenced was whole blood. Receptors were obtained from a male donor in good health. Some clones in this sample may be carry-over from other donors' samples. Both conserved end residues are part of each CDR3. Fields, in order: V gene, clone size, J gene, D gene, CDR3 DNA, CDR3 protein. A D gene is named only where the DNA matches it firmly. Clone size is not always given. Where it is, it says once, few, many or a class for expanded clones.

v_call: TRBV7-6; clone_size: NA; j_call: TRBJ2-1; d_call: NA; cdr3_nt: TGTGCCAGCAGCCCAGAAATTTCCTACAATGAGCAGTTCTTC; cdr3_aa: CASSPEISYNEQFF
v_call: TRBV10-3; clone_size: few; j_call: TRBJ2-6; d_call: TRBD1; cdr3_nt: TGTGCCATCAGTGACGGGACAGGGGATGCAGGGGCCAACGTCCTGACTTTC; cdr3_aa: CAISDGTGDAGANVLTF
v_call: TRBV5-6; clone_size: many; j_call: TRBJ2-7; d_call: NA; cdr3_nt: TGTGCCAGCAGCTTACCCCGGGGCACCCACTACGAGCAGTACTTC; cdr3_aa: CASSLPRGTHYEQYF
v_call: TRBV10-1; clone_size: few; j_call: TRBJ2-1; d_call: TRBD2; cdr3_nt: TGCGCCAGCAGTAAGGGACTAGCGGGTACATACAATGAGCAGTTCTTC; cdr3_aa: CASSKGLAGTYNEQFF
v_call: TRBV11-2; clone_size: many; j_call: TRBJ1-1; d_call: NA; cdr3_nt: TGTGCCAGCAGCTTAGACTATGAAGCTTTCTTT; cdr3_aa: CASSLDYEAFF
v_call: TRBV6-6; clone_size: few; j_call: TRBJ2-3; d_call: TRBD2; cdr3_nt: TGTGCCAGCAGTGCATCATCCGGGACTAGCATAGATACGCAGTATTTT; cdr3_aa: CASSASSGTSIDTQYF
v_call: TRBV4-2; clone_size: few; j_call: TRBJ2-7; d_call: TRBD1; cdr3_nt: TGTGCCAGCAGCCCTCGGACAGGCTCCTACGAGCAGTACTTC; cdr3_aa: CASSPRTGSYEQYF
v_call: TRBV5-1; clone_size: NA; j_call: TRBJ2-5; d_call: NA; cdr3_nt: TGCGCCAGCAGCTTTCGGCAGCAAAACCAAGAGACCCAGTACTTC; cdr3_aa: CASSFRQQNQETQYF
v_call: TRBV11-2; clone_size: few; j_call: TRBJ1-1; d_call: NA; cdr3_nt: TGTGCCAGCAGCATACCTACACGGGGATCAACTGAAGCTTTCTTT; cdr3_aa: CASSIPTRGSTEAFF
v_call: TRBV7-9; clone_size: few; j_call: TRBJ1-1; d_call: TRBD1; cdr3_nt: TGTGCCAGCAGCTTAGCTGACAGGGTACGGTTCACTGAAGCTTTCTTT; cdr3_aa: CASSLADRVRFTEAFF
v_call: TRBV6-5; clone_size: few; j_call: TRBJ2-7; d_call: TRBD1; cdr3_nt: TGTGCCAGCAGACAAGGGACAGGCCGCGAGCAGTACTTC; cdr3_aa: CASRQGTGREQYF
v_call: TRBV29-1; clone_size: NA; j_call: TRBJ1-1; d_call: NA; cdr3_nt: TGCAGCGTTGAAGGACAGCCGAACACTGAAGCTTTCTTT; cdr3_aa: CSVEGQPNTEAFF
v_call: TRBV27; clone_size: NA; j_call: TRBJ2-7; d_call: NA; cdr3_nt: TGTGCCAGCAGTCTATACGGCCCAGGGGAAAGCGACGAGCAGTACTTC; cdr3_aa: CASSLYGPGESDEQYF
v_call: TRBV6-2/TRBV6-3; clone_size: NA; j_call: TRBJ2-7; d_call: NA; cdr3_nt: TGTGCCAGCAGTTACTCGAAGAGACAGACCTACGAGCAGTACTTC; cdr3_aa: CASSYSKRQTYEQYF
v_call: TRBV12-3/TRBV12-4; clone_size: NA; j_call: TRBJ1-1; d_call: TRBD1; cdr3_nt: TGTGCCAGCAGTCTCGGGACAGGGGTTACCACTGAAGCTTTCTTT; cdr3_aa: CASSLGTGVTTEAFF
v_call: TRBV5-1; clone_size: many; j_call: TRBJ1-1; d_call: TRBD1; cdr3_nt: TGCGCCAGCAGCACGGGGACAGGTTTGAACACTGAAGCTTTCTTT; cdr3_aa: CASSTGTGLNTEAFF
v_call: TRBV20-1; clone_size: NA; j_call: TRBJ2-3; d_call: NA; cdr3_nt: TGCAGTGCTAGGGGCCGAGAGGTAGATACGCAGTATTTT; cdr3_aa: CSARGREVDTQYF
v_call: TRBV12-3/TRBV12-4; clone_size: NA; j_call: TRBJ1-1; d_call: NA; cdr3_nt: TGTGCCAGCAGTTTTGCGGGGAACACTGAAGCTTTCTTT; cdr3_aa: CASSFAGNTEAFF
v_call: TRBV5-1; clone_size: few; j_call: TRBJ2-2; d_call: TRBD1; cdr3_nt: TGCGCCAGCAGCGGAACGACACAGGGGACCGGGGAGCTGTTTTTT; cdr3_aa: CASSGTTQGTGELFF
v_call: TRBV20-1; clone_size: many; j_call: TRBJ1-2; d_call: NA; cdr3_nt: TGCAGTGCTAGTCCGGACTCCCCGGGAGACTACACCTTC; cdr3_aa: CSASPDSPGDYTF
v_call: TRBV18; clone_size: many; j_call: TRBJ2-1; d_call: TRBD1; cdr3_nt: TGTGCCAGCTCCGGGACAGGGTCGTCCAATGAGCAGTTCTTC; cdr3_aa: CASSGTGSSNEQFF
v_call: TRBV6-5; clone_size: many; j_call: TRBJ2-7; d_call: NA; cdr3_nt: TGTGCCAGCAGTGGGAGCGGCGAGCAGTACTTC; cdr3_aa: CASSGSGEQYF
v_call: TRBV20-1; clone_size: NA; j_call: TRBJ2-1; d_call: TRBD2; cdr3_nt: TGCAGTGCTAGAGATTCTGGTGAGCGGGGGGGCCTTATGAATGAGCAGTTCTTC; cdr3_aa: CSARDSGERGGLMNEQFF
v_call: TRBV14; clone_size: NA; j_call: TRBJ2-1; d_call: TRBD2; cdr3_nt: TGTGCCAGCAGCCATCCCCAGCGGGGGGGGCACAATGAGCAGTTCTTC; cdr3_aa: CASSHPQRGGHNEQFF
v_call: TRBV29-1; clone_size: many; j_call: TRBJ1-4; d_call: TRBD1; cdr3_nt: TGCAGCGTAGTACCTCAGGGGGGAGATGAAAAACTGTTTTTT; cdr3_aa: CSVVPQGGDEKLFF
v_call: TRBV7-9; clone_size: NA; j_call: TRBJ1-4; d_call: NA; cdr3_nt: TGTGCCAGCAGCTCCCTTCCTGGGGCAGGTCCTGAAAAACTGTTTTTT; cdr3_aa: CASSSLPGAGPEKLFF
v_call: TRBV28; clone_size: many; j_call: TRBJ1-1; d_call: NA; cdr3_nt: TGTGCCAGCAGTTATTTAGACAGCAACACTGAAGCTTTCTTT; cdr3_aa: CASSYLDSNTEAFF
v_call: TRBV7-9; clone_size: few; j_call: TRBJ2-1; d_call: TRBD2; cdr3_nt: TGTGCCAGCAGCCCCCGGGGAGGGACTAGCGCCGGGTATGAGCAGTTCTTC; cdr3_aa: CASSPRGGTSAGYEQFF
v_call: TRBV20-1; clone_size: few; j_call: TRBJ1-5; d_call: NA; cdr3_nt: TGCAGTGCTAGCCGGGGAGATAGCAATCAGCCCCAGCATTTT; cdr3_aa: CSASRGDSNQPQHF
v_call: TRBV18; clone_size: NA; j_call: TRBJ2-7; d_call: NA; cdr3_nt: TGTGCCAGCTCACCACCGACTAGGAGCTACGAGCAGTACTTC; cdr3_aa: CASSPPTRSYEQYF
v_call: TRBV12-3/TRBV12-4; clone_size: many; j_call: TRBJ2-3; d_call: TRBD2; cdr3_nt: TGTGCCAGCAGTCGCGGACTAGCGGCAAACACAGATACGCAGTATTTT; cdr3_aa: CASSRGLAANTDTQYF
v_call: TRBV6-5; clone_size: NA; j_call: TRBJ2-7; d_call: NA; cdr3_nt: TGTGCCAGCAGTTACCGGACGGTAGCCTACGAGCAGTACTTC; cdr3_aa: CASSYRTVAYEQYF
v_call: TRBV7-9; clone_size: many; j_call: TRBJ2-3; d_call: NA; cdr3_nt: TGTGCCAGCAGCTTCACGGGCACAGATACGCAGTATTTT; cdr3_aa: CASSFTGTDTQYF
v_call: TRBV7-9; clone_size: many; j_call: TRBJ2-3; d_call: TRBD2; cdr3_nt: TGTGCCAGCAGCTTAGCGCCCCGACTAGCGGGGGCGGATACGCAGTATTTT; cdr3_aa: CASSLAPRLAGADTQYF
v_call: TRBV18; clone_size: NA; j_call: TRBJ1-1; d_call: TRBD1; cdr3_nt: TGTGCCAGCTCACCGGGACAGGGTTCTGGCACTGAAGCTTTCTTT; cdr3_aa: CASSPGQGSGTEAFF
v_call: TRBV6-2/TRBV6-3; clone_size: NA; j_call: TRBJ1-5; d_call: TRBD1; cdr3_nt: TGTGCCAGCAGATCGACAGGGAAGGGTGATCAGCCCCAGCATTTT; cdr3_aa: CASRSTGKGDQPQHF
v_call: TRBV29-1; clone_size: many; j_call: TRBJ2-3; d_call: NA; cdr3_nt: TGCAGCGTTGAATTCGGGTTGGGGAGCACAGATACGCAGTATTTT; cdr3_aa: CSVEFGLGSTDTQYF
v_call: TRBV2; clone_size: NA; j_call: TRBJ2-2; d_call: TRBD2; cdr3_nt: TGTGCCAGCAGTGAACCTAGCGGGAGTACCGGGGAGCTGTTTTTT; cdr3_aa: CASSEPSGSTGELFF
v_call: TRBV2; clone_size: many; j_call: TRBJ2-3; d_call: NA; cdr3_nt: TGTGCCAGCATGTTCAAGAGCACAGATACGCAGTATTTT; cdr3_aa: CASMFKSTDTQYF
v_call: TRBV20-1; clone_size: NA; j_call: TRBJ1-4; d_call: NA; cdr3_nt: TGCAGTGCTAGAGATTCCGGGAGGGCTTTCGAAAAACTGTTTTTT; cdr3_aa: CSARDSGRAFEKLFF
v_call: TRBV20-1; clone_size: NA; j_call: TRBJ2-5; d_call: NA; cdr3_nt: TGCAGTGCTAGACGACGGGGGCTTCAAGAGACCCAGTACTTC; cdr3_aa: CSARRRGLQETQYF
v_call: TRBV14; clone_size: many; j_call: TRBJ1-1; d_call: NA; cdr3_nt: TGTGCCAGCAGCCAAGCGTTCGGAGTTGAAGCTTTCTTT; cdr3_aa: CASSQAFGVEAFF
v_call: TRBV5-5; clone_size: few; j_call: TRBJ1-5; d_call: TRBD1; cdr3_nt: TGTGCCAGCAGCTTGGAGCCAGGGGGAAATCAGCCCCAGCATTTT; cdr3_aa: CASSLEPGGNQPQHF
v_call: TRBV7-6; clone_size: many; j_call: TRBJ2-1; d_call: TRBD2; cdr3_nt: TGTGCCAGCAGCTTGGGCGGGAGGGTTAATGAGCAGTTCTTC; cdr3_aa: CASSLGGRVNEQFF
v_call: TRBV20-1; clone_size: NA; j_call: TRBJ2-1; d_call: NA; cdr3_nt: TGCAGTGCTAGATCCAGCAATGAGCAGTTCTTC; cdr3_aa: CSARSSNEQFF